This T cell receptor beta chain was recovered during a study of cytomegalovirus exposure and HLA in healthy donors. Overall study context: Among roughly 180 million T cells, an earlier analysis found about 110 million unique TCR beta sequences. Study results and caveats: A later analysis showed TCR association rates differing by HLA locus, peaking at DRB1 and lowest at HLA-C.

Details on this clone: Its antigen is unknown.

Donors consisted of healthy bone marrow donors. The length of the CDR3 is 17 residues. V lost 9 bases and J lost 1; bases outside the gene matches: 11. CDR1 is LNHDA, CDR2 SQIVND, per germline (reference sequence). Both 60 Vbeta primers and 13 Jbeta primers went into the PCR. Sequencing was performed with immunoSEQ multiplex PCR; in TCRdb, only in-frame clones are kept and a portion is missing. The table has some 160,000 clones, 80% to 85% seen once; the top ten hold around 9%. Sequences were obtained from PBMCs. The rearrangement joins TRBV19 to TRBJ2-6; TRBD1 aligns across 8 bases. This TCR derives from a male donor in good health and CMV-seropositive. The CDR3 here is CASRTGSFGSGANVLTF. The CDR3 nucleotides are TGTGCCAGCCGGACAGGGTCTTTCGGATCTGGGGCCAACGTCCTGACTTTC.